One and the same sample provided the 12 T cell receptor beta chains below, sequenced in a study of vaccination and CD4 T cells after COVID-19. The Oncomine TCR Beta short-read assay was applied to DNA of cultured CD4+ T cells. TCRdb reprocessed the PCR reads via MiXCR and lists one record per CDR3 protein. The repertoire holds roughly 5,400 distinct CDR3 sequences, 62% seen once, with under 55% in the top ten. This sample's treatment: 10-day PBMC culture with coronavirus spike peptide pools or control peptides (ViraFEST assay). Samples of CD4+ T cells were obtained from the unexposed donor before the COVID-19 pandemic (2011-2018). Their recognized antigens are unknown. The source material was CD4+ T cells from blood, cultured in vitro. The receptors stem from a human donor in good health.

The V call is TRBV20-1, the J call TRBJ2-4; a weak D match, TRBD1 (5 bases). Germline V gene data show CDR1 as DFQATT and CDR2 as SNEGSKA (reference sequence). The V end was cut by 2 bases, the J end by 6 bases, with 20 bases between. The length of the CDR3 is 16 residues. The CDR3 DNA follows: TGCAGTGCTAGACTGGGTACAGGTGTATCCCCAAACATTCAGTACTTC. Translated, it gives CSARLGTGVSPNIQYF.

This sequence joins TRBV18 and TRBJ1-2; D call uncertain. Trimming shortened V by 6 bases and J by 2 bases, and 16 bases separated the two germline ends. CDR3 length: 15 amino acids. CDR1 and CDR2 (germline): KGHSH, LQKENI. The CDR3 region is CASSNEGFDNYGYTF. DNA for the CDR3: TGTGCCAGCTCCAATGAGGGTTTCGACAACTATGGCTACACCTTC.

The CDR3 DNA sequence: TGTGCCAGCAGACCTTGGGAGGGCGTGAATGGCTACACCTTC. It yields the protein CASRPWEGVNGYTF. The chain is built from TRBV7-9 and TRBJ1-2, with unresolved D. Germline CDR1 reads SEHNR; CDR2 reads FQNEAQ (reference sequence). The CDR3 has 14 residues. V was trimmed by 6 bases and J by 6 bases, leaving 17 bases between them.

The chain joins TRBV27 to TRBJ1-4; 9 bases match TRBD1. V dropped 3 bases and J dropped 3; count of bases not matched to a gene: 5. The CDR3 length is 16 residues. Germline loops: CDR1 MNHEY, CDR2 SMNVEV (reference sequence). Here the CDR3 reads CASSFDRGMSNEKLFF. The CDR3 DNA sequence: TGTGCCAGCAGTTTCGACAGGGGGATGTCTAATGAAAAACTGTTTTTT.

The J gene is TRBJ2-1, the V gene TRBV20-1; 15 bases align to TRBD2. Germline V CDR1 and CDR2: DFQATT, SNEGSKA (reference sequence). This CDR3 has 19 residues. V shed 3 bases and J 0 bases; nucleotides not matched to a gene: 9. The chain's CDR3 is CSASIEGTSGGSSYNEQFF. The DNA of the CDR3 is TGCAGTGCTAGTATTGAGGGGACTAGCGGGGGGAGCTCCTACAATGAGCAGTTCTTC.

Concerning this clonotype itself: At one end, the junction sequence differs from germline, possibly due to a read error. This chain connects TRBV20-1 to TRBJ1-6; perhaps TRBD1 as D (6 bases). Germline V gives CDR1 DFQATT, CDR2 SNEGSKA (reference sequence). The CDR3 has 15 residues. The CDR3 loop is CSAVLGQLNNSPLHF. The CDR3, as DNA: TGCAGTGCCGTCCTTGGACAGTTAAATAACTCACCCCTCCACTTT.

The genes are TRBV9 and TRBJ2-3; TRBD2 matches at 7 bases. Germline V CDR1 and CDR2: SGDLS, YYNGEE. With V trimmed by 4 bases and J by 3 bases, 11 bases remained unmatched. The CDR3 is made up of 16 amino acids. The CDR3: CASSIRGREGTDTQYF. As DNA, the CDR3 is TGTGCCAGCAGCATCCGAGGTAGGGAGGGGACAGATACGCAGTATTTT.

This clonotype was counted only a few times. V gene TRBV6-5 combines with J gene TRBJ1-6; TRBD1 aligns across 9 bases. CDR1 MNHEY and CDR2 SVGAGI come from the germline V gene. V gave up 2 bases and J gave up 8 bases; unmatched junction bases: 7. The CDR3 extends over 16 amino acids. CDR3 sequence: CASSYRKQGADSPLHF. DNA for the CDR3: TGTGCCAGCAGTTACCGAAAACAGGGGGCCGATTCACCCCTCCACTTT.

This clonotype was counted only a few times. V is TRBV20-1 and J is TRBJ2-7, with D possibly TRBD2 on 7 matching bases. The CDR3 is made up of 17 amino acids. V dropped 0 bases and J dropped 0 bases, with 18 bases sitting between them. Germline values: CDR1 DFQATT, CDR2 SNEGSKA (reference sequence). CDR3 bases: TGCAGTGCTAGAGATCCGGGGGCTAGCGGACACTCCTACGAGCAGTACTTC. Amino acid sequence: CSARDPGASGHSYEQYF.

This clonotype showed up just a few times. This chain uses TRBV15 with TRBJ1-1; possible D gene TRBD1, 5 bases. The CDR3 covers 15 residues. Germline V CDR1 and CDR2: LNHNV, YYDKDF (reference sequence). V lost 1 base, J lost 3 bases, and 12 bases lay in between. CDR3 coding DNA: TGTGCCACCAGCAGAGGCCTAAGAGGGGACACTGAAGCTTTCTTT. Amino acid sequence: CATSRGLRGDTEAFF.

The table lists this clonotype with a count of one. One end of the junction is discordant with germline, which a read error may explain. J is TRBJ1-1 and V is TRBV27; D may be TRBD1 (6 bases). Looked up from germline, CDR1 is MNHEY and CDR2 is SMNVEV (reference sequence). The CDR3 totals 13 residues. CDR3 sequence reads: CASSFTGAMGASF. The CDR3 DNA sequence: TGTGCCAGCAGTTTCACGGGGGCTATGGGAGCTTCCTTT.

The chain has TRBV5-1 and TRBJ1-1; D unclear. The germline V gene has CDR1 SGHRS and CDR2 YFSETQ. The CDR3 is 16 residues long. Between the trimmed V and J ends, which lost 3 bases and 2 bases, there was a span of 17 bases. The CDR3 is CASSSTSQLSNTEAFF. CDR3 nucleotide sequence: TGCGCCAGCAGCTCGACGTCACAGCTATCCAACACTGAAGCTTTCTTT.